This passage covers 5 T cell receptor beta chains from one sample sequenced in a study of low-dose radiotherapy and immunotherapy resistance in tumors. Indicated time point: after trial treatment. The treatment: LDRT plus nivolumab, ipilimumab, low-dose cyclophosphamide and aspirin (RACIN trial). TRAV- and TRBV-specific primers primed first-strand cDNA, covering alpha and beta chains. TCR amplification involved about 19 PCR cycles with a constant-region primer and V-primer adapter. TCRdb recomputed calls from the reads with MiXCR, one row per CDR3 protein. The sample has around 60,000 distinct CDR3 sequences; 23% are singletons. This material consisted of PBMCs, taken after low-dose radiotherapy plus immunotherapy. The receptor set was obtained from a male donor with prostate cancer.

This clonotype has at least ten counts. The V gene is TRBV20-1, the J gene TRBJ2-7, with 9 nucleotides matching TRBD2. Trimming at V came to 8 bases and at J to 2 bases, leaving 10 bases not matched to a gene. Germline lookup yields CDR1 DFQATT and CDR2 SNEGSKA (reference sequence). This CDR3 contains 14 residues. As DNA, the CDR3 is TGCAGTCCCCGTGGACTAGCGAACGCCTACGAGCAGTACTTC. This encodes CSPRGLANAYEQYF.

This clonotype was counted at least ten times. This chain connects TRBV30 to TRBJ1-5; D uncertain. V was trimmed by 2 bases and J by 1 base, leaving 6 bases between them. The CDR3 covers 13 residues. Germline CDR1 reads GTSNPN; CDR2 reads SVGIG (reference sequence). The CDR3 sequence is CAWSRGSNQPQHF. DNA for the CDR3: TGTGCCTGGAGTCGAGGGAGCAATCAGCCCCAGCATTTT.

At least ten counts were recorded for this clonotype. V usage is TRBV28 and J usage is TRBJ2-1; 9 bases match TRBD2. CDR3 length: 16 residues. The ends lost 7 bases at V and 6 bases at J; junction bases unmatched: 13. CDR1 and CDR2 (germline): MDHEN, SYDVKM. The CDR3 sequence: CASTSRIAGVVNEQFF. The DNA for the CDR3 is TGTGCCAGCACCTCCCGAATAGCGGGAGTTGTCAATGAGCAGTTCTTC.

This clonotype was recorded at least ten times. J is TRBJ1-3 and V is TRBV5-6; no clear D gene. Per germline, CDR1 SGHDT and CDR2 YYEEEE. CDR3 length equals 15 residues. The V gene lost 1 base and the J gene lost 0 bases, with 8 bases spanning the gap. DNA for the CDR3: TGTGCCAGCAGCTTGTTCGGGATCTCTGGAAACACCATATATTTT. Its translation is CASSLFGISGNTIYF. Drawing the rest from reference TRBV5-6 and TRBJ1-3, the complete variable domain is DAGVTQSPTHLIKTRGQQVTLRCSPKSGHDTVSWYQQALGQGPQFIFQYYEEEERQRGNFPDRFSGHQFPNYSSELNVNALLLGDSALYLCASSLFGISGNTIYFGEGSWLTVV.

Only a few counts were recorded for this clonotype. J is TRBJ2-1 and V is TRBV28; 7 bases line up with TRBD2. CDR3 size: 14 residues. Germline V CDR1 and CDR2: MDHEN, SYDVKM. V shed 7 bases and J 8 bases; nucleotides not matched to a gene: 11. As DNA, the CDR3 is TGTGCCAGCATCACTTACGGGAGGTCGCATGAGCAGTTCTTC. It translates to CASITYGRSHEQFF.